The rows below give T cell receptor beta chains drawn from one sample of a study of OX40 agonist ivuxolimab in advanced cancers. The table came from immunoSEQ multiplex PCR; TCRdb's copy has only in-frame clones and leaves some out. The profile shows about 16,000 clones, approximately 84% of them singletons. The sample was CD4+ or CD8+ T cells sorted from blood, taken in a trial of the OX40 agonist ivuxolimab. These receptors were obtained from an adult with an advanced solid tumor such as melanoma, head and neck, liver or kidney cancer. CDR3s include the opening cysteine and the closing phenylalanine or tryptophan. The order of the fields is clone size, D gene, V gene, J gene, CDR3 protein, CDR3 DNA. The D gene is left open where the match is weak. The size field is filled for only some rows; it gives once, few, many or a size class.

abundance: -; d_gene: -; v_gene: TRBV5-1; j_gene: TRBJ2-5; CDR3aa: CASSRRLDREETQYF; CDR3nt: TGCGCCAGCAGCCGCAGGCTTGATCGGGAAGAGACCCAGTACTTC
abundance: once; d_gene: -; v_gene: TRBV7-9; j_gene: TRBJ1-1; CDR3aa: CASSHPQGTEAFF; CDR3nt: TGTGCCAGCAGCCACCCGCAGGGTACTGAAGCTTTCTTT
abundance: few; d_gene: TRBD1; v_gene: TRBV6-4; j_gene: TRBJ1-6; CDR3aa: CASSKRTGGDSPLHF; CDR3nt: TGTGCCAGCAGTAAACGGACAGGAGGCGATTCACCCCTCCACTTT
abundance: -; d_gene: TRBD1; v_gene: TRBV11-1; j_gene: TRBJ2-1; CDR3aa: CASSSPGQGDNEQFF; CDR3nt: TGTGCCAGCAGCTCCCCGGGACAGGGTGACAATGAGCAGTTCTTC
abundance: -; d_gene: -; v_gene: TRBV7-3; j_gene: TRBJ2-7; CDR3aa: CASSLARDNRGDEQYF; CDR3nt: TGTGCCAGCAGCTTAGCGAGGGACAATCGAGGGGACGAGCAGTACTTC
abundance: -; d_gene: -; v_gene: TRBV2; j_gene: TRBJ1-1; CDR3aa: CASSSVGNTEAFF; CDR3nt: TGTGCCAGCAGTTCGGTTGGAAACACTGAAGCTTTCTTT
abundance: -; d_gene: TRBD1; v_gene: TRBV7-2; j_gene: TRBJ2-7; CDR3aa: CASSWGQGTYEQYF; CDR3nt: TGTGCCAGCAGCTGGGGACAGGGTACTTACGAGCAGTACTTC
abundance: -; d_gene: TRBD1; v_gene: TRBV5-4; j_gene: TRBJ2-5; CDR3aa: CASSFIGTEETQYF; CDR3nt: TGTGCCAGCAGCTTTATCGGGACAGAAGAGACCCAGTACTTC
abundance: -; d_gene: TRBD2; v_gene: TRBV28; j_gene: TRBJ2-3; CDR3aa: CASSLYSVGGKGDTQYF; CDR3nt: TGTGCCAGCAGTTTATACTCAGTGGGAGGGAAGGGAGATACGCAGTATTTT
abundance: -; d_gene: TRBD1; v_gene: TRBV15; j_gene: TRBJ2-7; CDR3aa: CATSRDRGYDEQYF; CDR3nt: TGTGCCACCAGCAGGGACAGGGGGTATGACGAGCAGTACTTC
abundance: -; d_gene: TRBD2; v_gene: TRBV27; j_gene: TRBJ2-3; CDR3aa: CASRRSGTSGRKSTDTQYF; CDR3nt: TGTGCCAGCAGGAGGTCCGGGACTAGCGGGAGAAAAAGCACAGATACGCAGTATTTT
abundance: -; d_gene: TRBD2; v_gene: TRBV9; j_gene: TRBJ2-7; CDR3aa: CASSRAGGSSYEQYF; CDR3nt: TGTGCCAGCAGCCGGGCGGGAGGGTCCTCCTACGAGCAGTACTTC
abundance: once; d_gene: TRBD1; v_gene: TRBV4-1; j_gene: TRBJ2-7; CDR3aa: CASSPQGAPYEQYF; CDR3nt: TGCGCCAGCAGCCCTCAGGGGGCCCCCTACGAGCAGTACTTC
abundance: -; d_gene: -; v_gene: TRBV28; j_gene: TRBJ2-7; CDR3aa: CASSGLGARSYEQYF; CDR3nt: TGTGCCAGCAGTGGGTTAGGGGCAAGGTCCTACGAGCAGTACTTC
abundance: -; d_gene: -; v_gene: TRBV7-9; j_gene: TRBJ2-2; CDR3aa: CASRRTGELFF; CDR3nt: TGTGCCAGCAGGCGAACCGGGGAGCTGTTTTTT
abundance: -; d_gene: TRBD1; v_gene: TRBV6-4; j_gene: TRBJ2-3; CDR3aa: CASSDSGGQGTDTQYF; CDR3nt: TGTGCCAGCAGTGACTCGGGGGGACAGGGCACAGATACGCAGTATTTT
abundance: -; d_gene: -; v_gene: TRBV7-8; j_gene: TRBJ1-3; CDR3aa: CASSLADSGNTIYF; CDR3nt: TGTGCCAGCAGTCTAGCCGACTCTGGAAACACCATATATTTT